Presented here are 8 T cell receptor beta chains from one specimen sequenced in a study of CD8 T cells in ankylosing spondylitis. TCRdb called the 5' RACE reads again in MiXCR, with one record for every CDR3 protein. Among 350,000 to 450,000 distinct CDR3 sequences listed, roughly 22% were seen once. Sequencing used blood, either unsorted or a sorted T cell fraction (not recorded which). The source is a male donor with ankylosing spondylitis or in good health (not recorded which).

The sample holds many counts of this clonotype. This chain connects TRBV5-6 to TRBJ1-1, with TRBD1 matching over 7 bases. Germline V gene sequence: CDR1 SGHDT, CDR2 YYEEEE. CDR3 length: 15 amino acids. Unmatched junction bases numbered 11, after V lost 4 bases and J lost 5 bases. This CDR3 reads CASSPRQGVGTEAFF. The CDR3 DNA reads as TGTGCCAGCAGCCCCAGACAGGGTGTAGGTACTGAAGCTTTCTTT.

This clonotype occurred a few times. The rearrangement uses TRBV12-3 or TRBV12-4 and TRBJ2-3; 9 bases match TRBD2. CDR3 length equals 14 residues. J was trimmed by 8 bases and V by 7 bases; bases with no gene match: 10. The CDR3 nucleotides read TGTGCCAGCACCGACGGCGGGGGGGCCGGTACGCAGTATTTT. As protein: CASTDGGGAGTQYF.

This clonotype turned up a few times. The CDR3, as DNA: TGCAGTGCTAGAGGAGCCCATACTAGTGCACAAGAGACCCAGTACTTC. Translating it yields CSARGAHTSAQETQYF. The genes are TRBV20-1 and TRBJ2-5; TRBD2 might be the D (5 bases). The CDR3 is 16 amino acids. The germline V gene encodes CDR1 DFQATT and CDR2 SNEGSKA (reference sequence). Trimming took 1 base from V and 2 from J, leaving 17 bases between them.

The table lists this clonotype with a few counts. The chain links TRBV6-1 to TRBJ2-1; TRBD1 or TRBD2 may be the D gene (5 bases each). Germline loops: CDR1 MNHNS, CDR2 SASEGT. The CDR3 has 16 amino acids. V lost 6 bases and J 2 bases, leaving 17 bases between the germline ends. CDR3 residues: CASRKGTAEPYNEQFF. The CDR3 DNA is TGTGCCAGCAGAAAGGGGACCGCAGAACCCTACAATGAGCAGTTCTTC.

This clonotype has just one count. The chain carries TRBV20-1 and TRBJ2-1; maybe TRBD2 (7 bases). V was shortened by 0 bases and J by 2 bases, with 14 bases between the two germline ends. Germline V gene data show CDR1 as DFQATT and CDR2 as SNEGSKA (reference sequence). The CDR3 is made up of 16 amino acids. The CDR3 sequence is CSARDWGGGAYNEQFF. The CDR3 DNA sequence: TGCAGTGCTAGAGATTGGGGAGGGGGGGCCTACAATGAGCAGTTCTTC.

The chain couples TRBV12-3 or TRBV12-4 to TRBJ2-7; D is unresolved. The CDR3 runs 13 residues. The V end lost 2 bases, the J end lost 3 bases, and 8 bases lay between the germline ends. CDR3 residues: CASSLMGNYEQYF. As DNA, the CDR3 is TGTGCCAGCAGTTTAATGGGGAACTACGAGCAGTACTTC.

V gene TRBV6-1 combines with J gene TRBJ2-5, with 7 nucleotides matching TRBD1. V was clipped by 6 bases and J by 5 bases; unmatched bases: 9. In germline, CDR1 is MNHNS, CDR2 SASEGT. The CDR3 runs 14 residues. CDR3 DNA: TGTGCCAGCAGCGCCCTGACAGGGAAGGAGACCCAGTACTTC. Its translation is CASSALTGKETQYF.

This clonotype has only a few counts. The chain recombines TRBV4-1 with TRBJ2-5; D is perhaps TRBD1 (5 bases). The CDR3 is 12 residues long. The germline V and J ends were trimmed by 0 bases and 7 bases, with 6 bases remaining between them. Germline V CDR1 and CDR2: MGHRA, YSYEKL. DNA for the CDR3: TGCGCCAGCAGCCAAGATAGGGGGACCCAGTACTTC. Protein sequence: CASSQDRGTQYF.